This TCR beta chain was obtained from a study of vaccination and CD4 T cells after COVID-19 (dated by TCRdb to between 2021 and 2024). General notes on the study: SARS-CoV-2 positivity had been established in the convalescent patients by nasal swab PCR, and mild disease was recorded in roughly 10 of these patients and severe disease in one. In around ten COVID-19 convalescent patients and a few infection-naive healthy vaccine recipients, the spike-specific CD4+ TCR repertoire before mRNA vaccination was compared with the repertoire after mRNA vaccination. Control cultures used a CEFX viral epitope pool as positive control, an HIV-1 Nef peptide pool as negative control, or no peptide. Participants received two doses of either the Pfizer-BioNTech BNT162b2 vaccine (n=8) or the Moderna mRNA-1273 vaccine (n=2). Post-vaccine blood samples were obtained a median of about 72 days after the second vaccine dose, with a range of about 14 to 241 days. The cultures were stimulated with overlapping spike peptide pools from SARS-CoV-2 and from the common cold coronaviruses HCoV-NL63, HCoV-OC43 and HCoV-229E. Post-COVID blood samples were collected from convalescent patients a median of roughly 100 days after diagnosis, with a range of roughly 35 to 180 days. The convalescent cohort comprised six males and four females, including two Hispanic individuals, seven Caucasians, two Asians and one multiracial person. What the work shows at the level of the full study, not this receptor alone: The number of convalescent patients in the study was relatively small, and the study did not examine early timepoints following natural infection. In convalescent patients, a median 86.3% of post-vaccine SARS-CoV-2-reactive clones were detected only after vaccination, and vaccine-specific priming was suggested by this finding. In convalescent patients, nearly all vaccine-specific clones (304 of 307) were found to be mono-reactive for SARS-CoV-2 spike rather than cross-reactive with common cold coronaviruses. An increase in the median number of SARS-CoV-2-reactive clonotypes from around 20 after infection to a few dozen after vaccination was observed, but the change was not found to be significant.

Library method: PCR. DNA from cultured CD4+ T cells was subjected to TCR sequencing with the Oncomine TCR Beta short-read assay at the Johns Hopkins FTIC core. The QIAamp micro DNA kit was used to extract genomic DNA from the cultured CD4+ T cells. Oncomine TCR Beta libraries made from cultured CD4+ T cells were pooled using unique dual indexes and sequenced on an Illumina iSeq 100. As for how the authors treated the data: Non-productive sequences were removed, and CDR3s that did not start with C, did not end with F or W, or were shorter than 7 amino acids were discarded. The MANAFEST web application was used to identify antigen-specific clonotypes by comparing peptide-stimulated wells against reference wells and other culture wells. An FDR below 0.05, an odds ratio above 5, and a productive frequency above 0.1% in at least two of three replicate wells were required for clones to be considered positive. A clonotype was classed as cross-reactive if the clonotype showed significant expansion both in SARS-CoV-2 spike wells and in at least one common cold coronavirus spike condition. CDR3 homology was assessed with Levenshtein distances (stringdist) and unrooted phylogenetic trees (ape) in R version 3.6.1. In TCRdb, the public reads were trimmed at Q25 with fastp and aligned with MiXCR, with productive beta chains retained. Identical CDR3 protein sequences are pooled into one entry, listed with their most common genes and DNA. TCRdb assigned the V and J calls; the authors' analysis was not used. A total of some 21,000 distinct CDR3 sequences appear in this sample, roughly 50% of them only once. The ten largest make up roughly 10% of the sample.

About this clonotype: Its antigen is currently not known. No base qualities exist here, and no much larger clone lies one base off it.

The germline V gene specifies MNHNS as CDR1 and SASEGT as CDR2. Ends trimmed: V by 7 bases, J by 1 base; bases unmatched to a gene: 7. Inclusive of the bounding cysteine and phenylalanine, the CDR3 is 15 residues long. The retained sequence is limited to the CDR3, 45 bases, with the frame set at the first base. Explained via the paper, the treatment or condition label denotes: approximately nine-day PBMC culture with coronavirus spike peptide pools or control peptides (ViraFEST assay). The ViraFEST assay, used in the study, expanded antigen-specific T cells with peptide pools and then identified the expanded clonotypes through TCR sequencing. The convalescent patients' positive SARS-CoV-2 PCR tests fell between March and December 2020, which was before the Alpha, Beta and Delta variants emerged in the United States. Each well held more than 1.5 million PBMCs cultured in IMDM containing roughly 5.4% human AB serum and approximately 9.1 IU/ml IL-2, with 10 ug/ml peptide pools added. On days 3 and 7, half of the culture medium was replaced with fresh IL-2-containing medium. After around 11 days of culture, CD4+ T cells were isolated by negative selection using the EasySep CD4+ T cell isolation kit. Ficoll-Paque Plus gradient centrifugation was used to isolate PBMCs from whole blood, and the isolated PBMCs were then either used fresh or cryopreserved at -140C. Culture conditions were generally each tested in triplicate wells.

The rearrangement joined TRBV6-1 to TRBJ2-3; 8 central nucleotides agree with TRBD1. Sequenced material: CD4+ T cells from blood, cultured in vitro. This receptor was taken from a human donor who had recovered from COVID-19. The CDR3 has the sequence CASKRMGQGTDTQYF. The nucleotides read TGTGCCAGCAAAAGGATGGGACAGGGCACAGATACGCAGTATTTT.